This T cell receptor (beta chain) was captured in a study of cytomegalovirus exposure and HLA in healthy donors. This table comes from immunoSEQ multiplex PCR, and its TCRdb copy is limited to in-frame clones, with some not included. The data show 60,000 to 65,000 clones, roughly 94% seen once. This CDR3 has 18 residues. Germline CDR1 SGHAT, CDR2 FQNNGV. V shed 0 bases and J 2 bases; nucleotides not matched to a gene: 5. The chain has TRBV11-2 and TRBJ2-6; 9 bases match TRBD2. This TCR was recovered from a woman younger than 35 in good health and CMV-seropositive. Sequences were obtained from PBMCs. The CDR3: CASSLDASGIAGANVLTF. The CDR3 nucleotides are TGTGCCAGCAGCTTAGACGCTAGCGGGATAGCTGGGGCCAACGTCCTGACTTTC.